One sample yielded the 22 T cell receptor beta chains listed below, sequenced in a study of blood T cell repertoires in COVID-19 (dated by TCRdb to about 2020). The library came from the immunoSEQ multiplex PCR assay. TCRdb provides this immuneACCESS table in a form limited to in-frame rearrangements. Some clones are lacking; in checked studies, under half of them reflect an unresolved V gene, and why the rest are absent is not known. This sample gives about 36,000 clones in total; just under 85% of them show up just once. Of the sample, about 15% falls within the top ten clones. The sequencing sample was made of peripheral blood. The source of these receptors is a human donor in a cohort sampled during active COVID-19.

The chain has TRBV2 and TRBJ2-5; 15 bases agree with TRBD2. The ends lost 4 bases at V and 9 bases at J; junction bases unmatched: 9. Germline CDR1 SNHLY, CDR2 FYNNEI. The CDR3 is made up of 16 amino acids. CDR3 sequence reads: CASSGGLAGGTGAQYF. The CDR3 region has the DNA TGTGCCAGCAGTGGCGGACTAGCGGGGGGGACAGGGGCCCAGTACTTC.

The CDR3 reads CASSPGQGRTEAFF. The CDR3 nucleotides read TGTGCCAGCAGCCCCGGACAGGGGAGGACTGAAGCTTTCTTT. The chain recombines TRBV5-5 with TRBJ1-1; 9 nucleotides agree with TRBD1. V trimming: 4 bases; J trimming: 5 bases; junction bases outside the gene matches: 6. CDR3 length: 14 residues. CDR1 is SGHKS, CDR2 YYEKEE, per germline (reference sequence).

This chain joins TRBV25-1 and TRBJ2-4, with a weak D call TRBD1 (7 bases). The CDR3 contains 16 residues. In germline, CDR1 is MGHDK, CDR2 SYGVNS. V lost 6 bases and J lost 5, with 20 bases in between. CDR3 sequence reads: CASRRQGGRHQNIQYF. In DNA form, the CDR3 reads TGTGCCAGCAGACGCCAGGGGGGCCGACATCAAAACATTCAGTACTTC.

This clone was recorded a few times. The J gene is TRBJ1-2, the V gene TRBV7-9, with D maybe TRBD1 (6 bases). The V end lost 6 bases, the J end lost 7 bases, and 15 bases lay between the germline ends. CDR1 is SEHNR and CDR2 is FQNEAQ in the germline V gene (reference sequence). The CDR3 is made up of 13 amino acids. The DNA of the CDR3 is TGTGCCAGCAGTTTGCCAGGGACATCTGGCTACACCTTC. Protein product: CASSLPGTSGYTF. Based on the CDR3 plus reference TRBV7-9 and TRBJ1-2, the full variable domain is DTGVSQNPRHKITKRGQNVTFRCDPISEHNRLYWYRQTLGQGPEFLTYFQNEAQLEKSRLLSDRFSAERPKGSFSTLEIQRTEQGDSAMYLCASSLPGTSGYTFGSGTRLTVV.

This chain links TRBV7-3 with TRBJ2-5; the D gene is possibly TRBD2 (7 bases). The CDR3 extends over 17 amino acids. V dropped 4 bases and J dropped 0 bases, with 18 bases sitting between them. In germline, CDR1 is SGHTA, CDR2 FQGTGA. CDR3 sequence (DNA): TGTGCCAGCAGCTCTTCCGTCGGGGGGCCATACCAAGAGACCCAGTACTTC. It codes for CASSSSVGGPYQETQYF.

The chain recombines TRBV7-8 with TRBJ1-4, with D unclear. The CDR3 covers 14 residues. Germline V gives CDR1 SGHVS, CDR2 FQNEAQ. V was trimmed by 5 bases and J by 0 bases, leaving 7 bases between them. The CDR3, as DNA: TGTGCCAGCAGCGAACCAGCAACTAATGAAAAACTGTTTTTT. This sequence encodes CASSEPATNEKLFF.

The CDR3 spells CASSLIQGPYEQYF. In nucleotides, the CDR3 is TGTGCCAGCAGCTTAATACAGGGCCCCTACGAGCAGTACTTC. The V call is TRBV5-6, the J call TRBJ2-7; TRBD1 is a possible D gene (6 bases). CDR1 and CDR2 from the germline V gene are SGHDT and YYEEEE. Trimming shortened V by 2 bases and J by 2 bases, and 11 bases separated the two germline ends. The CDR3 is made up of 14 amino acids.

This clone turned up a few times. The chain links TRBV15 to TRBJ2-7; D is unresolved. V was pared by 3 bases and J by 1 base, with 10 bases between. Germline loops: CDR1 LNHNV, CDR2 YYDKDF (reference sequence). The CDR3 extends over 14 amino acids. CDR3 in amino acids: CATSSYRSSYEQYF. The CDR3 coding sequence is TGTGCCACCAGCAGCTATCGGTCTTCCTACGAGCAGTACTTC. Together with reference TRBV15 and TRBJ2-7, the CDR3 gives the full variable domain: DAMVIQNPRYQVTQFGKPVTLSCSQTLNHNVMYWYQQKSSQAPKLLFHYYDKDFNNEADTPDNFQSRRPNTSFCFLDIRSPGLGDTAMYLCATSSYRSSYEQYFGPGTRLTVT.

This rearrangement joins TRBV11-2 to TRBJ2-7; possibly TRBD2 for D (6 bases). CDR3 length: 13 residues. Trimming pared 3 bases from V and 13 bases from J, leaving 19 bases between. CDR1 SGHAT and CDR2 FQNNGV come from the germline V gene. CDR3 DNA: TGTGCCAGCAGCTTGGAGCGGGCCTCACGGTCCTACTTC. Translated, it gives CASSLERASRSYF. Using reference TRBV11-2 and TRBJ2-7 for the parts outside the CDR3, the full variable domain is EAGVAQSPRYKIIEKRQSVAFWCNPISGHATLYWYQQILGQGPKLLIQFQNNGVVDDSQLPKDRFSAERLKGVDSTLKIQPAKLEDSAVYLCASSLERASRSYFGPGTRLTVT.

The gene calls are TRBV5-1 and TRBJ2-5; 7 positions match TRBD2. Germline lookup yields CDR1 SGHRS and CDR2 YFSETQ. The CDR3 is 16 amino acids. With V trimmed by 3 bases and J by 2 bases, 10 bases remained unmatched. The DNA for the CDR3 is TGCGCCAGCAGCTCTACCCAGTGGGGGGGGCAAGAGACCCAGTACTTC. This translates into CASSSTQWGGQETQYF.

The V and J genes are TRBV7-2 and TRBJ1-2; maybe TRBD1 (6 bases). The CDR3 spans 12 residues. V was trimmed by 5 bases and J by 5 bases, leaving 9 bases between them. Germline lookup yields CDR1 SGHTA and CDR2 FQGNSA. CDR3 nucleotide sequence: TGTGCCAGCAGCCCTGGACAGTATGGCTACACCTTC. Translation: CASSPGQYGYTF.

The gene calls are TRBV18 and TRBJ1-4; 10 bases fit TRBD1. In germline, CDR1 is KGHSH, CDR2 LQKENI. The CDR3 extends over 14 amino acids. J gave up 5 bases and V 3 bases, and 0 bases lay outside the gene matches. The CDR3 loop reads CASSPGQGNEKLFF. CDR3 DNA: TGTGCCAGCTCACCGGGACAGGGGAATGAAAAACTGTTTTTT.

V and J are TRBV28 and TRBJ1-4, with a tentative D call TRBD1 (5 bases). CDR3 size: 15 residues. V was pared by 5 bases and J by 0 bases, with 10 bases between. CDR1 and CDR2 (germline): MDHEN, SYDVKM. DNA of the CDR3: TGTGCCAGCAGTGGGACTCCTTCAACTAATGAAAAACTGTTTTTT. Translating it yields CASSGTPSTNEKLFF.

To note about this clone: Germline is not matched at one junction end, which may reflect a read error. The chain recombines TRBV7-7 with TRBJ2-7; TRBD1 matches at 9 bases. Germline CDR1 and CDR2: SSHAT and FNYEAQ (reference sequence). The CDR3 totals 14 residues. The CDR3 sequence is CASSLGGDRDEQYF. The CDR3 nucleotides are TGTGCTAGCAGCTTAGGGGGGGACAGGGACGAGCAGTACTTC.

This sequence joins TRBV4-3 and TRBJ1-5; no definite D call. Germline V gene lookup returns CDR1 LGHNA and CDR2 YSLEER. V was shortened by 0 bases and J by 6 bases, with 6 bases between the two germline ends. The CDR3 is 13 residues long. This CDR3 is CASSQDAGQPQHF. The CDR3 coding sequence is TGCGCCAGCAGCCAAGATGCGGGTCAGCCCCAGCATTTT.

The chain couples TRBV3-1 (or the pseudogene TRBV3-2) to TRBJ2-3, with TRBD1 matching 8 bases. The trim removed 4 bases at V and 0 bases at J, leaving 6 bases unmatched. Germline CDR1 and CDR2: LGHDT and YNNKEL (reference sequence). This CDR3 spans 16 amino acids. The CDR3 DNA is TGTGCCAGCAGCCCCGGACAGGGAACCAGCACAGATACGCAGTATTTT. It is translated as CASSPGQGTSTDTQYF.

The DNA of the CDR3 is TGTGCCAGCAGTTCATTCTACGAGCAGTACTTC. It specifies CASSSFYEQYF. The chain combines TRBV6-2 or TRBV6-3 with TRBJ2-7, with D unclear. V was shortened by 4 bases and J by 3 bases, with 4 bases between the two germline ends. CDR1 is MNHEY, CDR2 SVGEGT, per germline. The CDR3 covers 11 residues.

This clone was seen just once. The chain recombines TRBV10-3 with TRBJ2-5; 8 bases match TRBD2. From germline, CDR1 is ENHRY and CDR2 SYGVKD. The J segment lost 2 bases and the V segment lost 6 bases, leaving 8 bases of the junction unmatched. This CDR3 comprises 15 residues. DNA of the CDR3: TGTGCCATCAGGAACGGGGGGGCCGGGCAAGAGACCCAGTACTTC. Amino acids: CAIRNGGAGQETQYF.

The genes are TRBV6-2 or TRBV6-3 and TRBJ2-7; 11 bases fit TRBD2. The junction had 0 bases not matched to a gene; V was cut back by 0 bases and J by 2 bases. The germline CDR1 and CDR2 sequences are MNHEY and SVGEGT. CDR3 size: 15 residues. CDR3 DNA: TGTGCCAGCAGTTACTCGACTAGCGGGGCCTACGAGCAGTACTTC. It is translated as CASSYSTSGAYEQYF.

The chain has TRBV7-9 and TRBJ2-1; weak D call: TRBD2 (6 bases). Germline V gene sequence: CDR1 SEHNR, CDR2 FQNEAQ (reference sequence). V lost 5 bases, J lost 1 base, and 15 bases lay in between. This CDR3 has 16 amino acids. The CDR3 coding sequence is TGTGCCAGCAGCGGCCGGAGGGCCCGTTCCTACAATGAGCAGTTCTTC. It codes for CASSGRRARSYNEQFF.

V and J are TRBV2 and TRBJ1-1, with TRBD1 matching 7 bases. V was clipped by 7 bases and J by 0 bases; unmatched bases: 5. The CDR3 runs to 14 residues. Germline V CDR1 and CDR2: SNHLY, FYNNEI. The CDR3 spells CASTRQGLNTEAFF. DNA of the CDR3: TGTGCCAGCACTCGACAGGGTTTGAACACTGAAGCTTTCTTT. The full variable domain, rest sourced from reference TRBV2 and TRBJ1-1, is EPEVTQTPSHQVTQMGQEVILRCVPISNHLYFYWYRQILGQKVEFLVSFYNNEISEKSEIFDDQFSVERPDGSNFTLKIRSTKLEDSAMYFCASTRQGLNTEAFFGQGTRLTVV.

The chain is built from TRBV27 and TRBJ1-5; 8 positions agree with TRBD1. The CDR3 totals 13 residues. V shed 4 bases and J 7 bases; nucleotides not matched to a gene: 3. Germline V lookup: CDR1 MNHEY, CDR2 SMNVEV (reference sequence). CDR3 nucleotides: TGTGCCAGCAGTTCCAGGGGGCACCAGCCCCAGCATTTT. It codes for CASSSRGHQPQHF.